This T cell receptor (beta chain) was identified in a study of shared clonotypes between healthy human individuals. This table comes from immunoSEQ multiplex PCR, and its TCRdb copy is limited to in-frame clones, with some not included. The sample lists roughly 2.2 million clones; approximately 93% were seen once. This CDR3 has 16 amino acids. V lost 4 bases to trimming and J lost 1 base; unmatched junction nucleotides: 7. In germline, CDR1 is SGHAT, CDR2 FQNNGV. This TCR was sampled from a man younger than 35 in good health. Some clones in this sample may be carry-over from other donors' samples. Sequenced material: naive CD4+ T cells from PBMCs. Subset here: CD45RA+ positively selected. This sequence joins TRBV11-2 and TRBJ1-1, with 9 bases lining up with TRBD1. CDR3 loop: CASSSYRGPKNTEAFF. In nucleotides, the CDR3 is TGTGCCAGCAGCTCCTACAGGGGGCCAAAGAACACTGAAGCTTTCTTT.